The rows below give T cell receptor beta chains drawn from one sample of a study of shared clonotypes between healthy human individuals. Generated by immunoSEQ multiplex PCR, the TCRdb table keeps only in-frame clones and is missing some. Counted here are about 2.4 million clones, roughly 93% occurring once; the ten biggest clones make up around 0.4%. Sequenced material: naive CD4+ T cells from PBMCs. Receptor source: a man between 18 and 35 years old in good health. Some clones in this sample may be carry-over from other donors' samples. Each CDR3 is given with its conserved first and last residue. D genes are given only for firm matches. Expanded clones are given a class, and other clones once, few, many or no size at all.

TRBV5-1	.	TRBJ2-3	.	TGCGCCAGCAGTTTTGCCGGGGGCGGGGATACGCAGTATTTT	CASSFAGGGDTQYF
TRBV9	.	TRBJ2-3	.	TGTGCCAGCAGCGTAGGACCAGGGCGCACAGATACGCAGTATTTT	CASSVGPGRTDTQYF
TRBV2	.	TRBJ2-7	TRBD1	TGTGCCAGCAGTGAGAGTACAGGGGGTGGTTCGGGGGAGCAGTACTTC	CASSESTGGGSGEQYF
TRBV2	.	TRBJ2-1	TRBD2	TGTGCCACCACCGGGACTAGCGGGAATCGGGATCAGTTCTTC	CATTGTSGNRDQFF
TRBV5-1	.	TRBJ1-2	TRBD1	TGCGCCAGCAGCGCAATTACAGGGGCCCCTAACTATGGCTACACCTTC	CASSAITGAPNYGYTF
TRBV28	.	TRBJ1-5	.	TGTGCCAGCAGTTTAATTTCGGGGTTAAATCAGCCCCAGCATTTT	CASSLISGLNQPQHF
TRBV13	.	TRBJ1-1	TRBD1	TGTGCCAGCAGCTCCACAGGGGCGGCTGAAGCTTTCTTT	CASSSTGAAEAFF
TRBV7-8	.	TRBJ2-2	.	TGTGCCAGCAGCTTAGCGAGGGACACCGGGGAGCTGTTTTTT	CASSLARDTGELFF
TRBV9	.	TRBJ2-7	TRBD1	TGTGCCAGCAGCGTAGGGCAGGGGGCCGGCTACGAGCAGTACTTC	CASSVGQGAGYEQYF
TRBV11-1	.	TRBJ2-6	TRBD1	TGTGCCAGCAGCTTAGGGATCCGGGACAGGGCTGGGGCCAACGTCCTGACTTTC	CASSLGIRDRAGANVLTF
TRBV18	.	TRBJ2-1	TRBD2	TGTGCCAGCTCACCCCCGACTAGCGGGAGAGTCTCCTACAATGAGCAGTTCTTC	CASSPPTSGRVSYNEQFF
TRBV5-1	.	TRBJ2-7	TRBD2	TGCGCCAGCAGCTTGGGGGGGCTAGCGGGAGACGAGCAGTACTTC	CASSLGGLAGDEQYF
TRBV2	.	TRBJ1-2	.	TGTGCCAGCAGTGCTGCCAGGACCGACTATGGCTACACCTTC	CASSAARTDYGYTF
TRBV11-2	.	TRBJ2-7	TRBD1	TGTGCCAGCAGCTTAGCGGGACAGAGAAGCTCCTACGAGCAGTACTTC	CASSLAGQRSSYEQYF
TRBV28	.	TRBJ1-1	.	TGTGCCAGCTCCCCTGCCAGGGCGGCTTTCTTT	CASSPARAAFF
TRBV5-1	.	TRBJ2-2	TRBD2	TGCGCCAGCAGCTTCCGCTCTAGCGGCGAAAGCCGGGAGCTGTTTTTT	CASSFRSSGESRELFF
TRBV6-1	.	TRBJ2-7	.	TGTGCCAGCAACAGGGTCGAGGGCAACGAGCAGTACTTC	CASNRVEGNEQYF
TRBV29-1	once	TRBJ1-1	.	TGCAGCGTCGCAGGGACCGATGAAGCTTTCTTT	CSVAGTDEAFF
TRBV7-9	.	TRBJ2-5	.	TGTGCCAGCAGCTTAGGGTGGGGGATCCAAGAGACCCAGTACTTC	CASSLGWGIQETQYF
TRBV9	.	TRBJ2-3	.	TGTGCCAGCAGCCCTATCACAGATACGCAGTATTTT	CASSPITDTQYF
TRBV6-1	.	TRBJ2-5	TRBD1	TGTGCCAGCAGTGTGACAGGGGGACTCGAGGAGACCCAGTACTTC	CASSVTGGLEETQYF
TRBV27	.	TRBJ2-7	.	TGTGCCAGCAGTGAGAACACCTACGAGCAGTACTTC	CASSENTYEQYF
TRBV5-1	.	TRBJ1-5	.	TGCGCCAGCAGCGATCAAGGGCTTAGCAATCAGCCCCAGCATTTT	CASSDQGLSNQPQHF
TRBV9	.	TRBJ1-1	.	TGTGCCAGCAGCGTAGTGGACAGCGGGAACACTGAAGCTTTCTTT	CASSVVDSGNTEAFF
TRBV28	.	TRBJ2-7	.	TGTGCCAGCAGTCCATCCCGGAGGGGACCCTCCTACGAGCAGTACTTC	CASSPSRRGPSYEQYF
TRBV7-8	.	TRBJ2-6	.	TGTGCCAGCATCCCCTTAGGGACATTGGACTCTGGGGCCAACGTCCTGACTTTC	CASIPLGTLDSGANVLTF
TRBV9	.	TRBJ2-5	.	TGTGCCAGCAGCGGGATAAACAGGGCGGGAGAGACCCAGTACTTC	CASSGINRAGETQYF
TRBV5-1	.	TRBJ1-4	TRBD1	TGCGCCAGCAGCCGGAGGGGACAGGGGGCTGAAAAACTGTTTTTT	CASSRRGQGAEKLFF
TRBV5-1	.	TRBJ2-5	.	TGCGCCAGCAGCCCCAATCGGGAGACCCAGTACTTC	CASSPNRETQYF
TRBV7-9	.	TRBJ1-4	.	TGTGCCAGCAGCTTATACCCCCTGTCCGAAAAACTGTTTTTT	CASSLYPLSEKLFF
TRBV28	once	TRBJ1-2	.	TGTGCCAGCAGTGCCGACAGAAACTATGGCTACACCTTC	CASSADRNYGYTF
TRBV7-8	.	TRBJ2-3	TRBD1	TGTGCCAGCAGCTTAGCAGGGGGCACCTACACAGATACGCAGTATTTT	CASSLAGGTYTDTQYF
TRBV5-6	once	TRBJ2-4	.	TGTGCCAGCAGCCCGCAGGGAGCCAAAAACATTCAGTACTTC	CASSPQGAKNIQYF
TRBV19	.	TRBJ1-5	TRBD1	TGTGCCAGTAGCACAGGGGTTCAGCCCCAGCATTTT	CASSTGVQPQHF
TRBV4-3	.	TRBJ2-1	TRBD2	TGCGCCAGCAGCCAGTGGACTAGCGGGACGTCCTACAATGAGCAGTTCTTC	CASSQWTSGTSYNEQFF
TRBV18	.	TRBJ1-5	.	TGTGCCAGCTCACCCTCGATAGATCAGCCCCAGCATTTT	CASSPSIDQPQHF
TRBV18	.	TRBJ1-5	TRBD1	TGTGCCAGCTCACAATCGGTACCGGGACAGGGTATCCAGCCCCAGCATTTT	CASSQSVPGQGIQPQHF
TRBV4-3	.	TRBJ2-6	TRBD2	TGCGCCAGCAGCCAAGCCTTACGGGAGGCTGGGGCCAACGTCCTGACTTTC	CASSQALREAGANVLTF
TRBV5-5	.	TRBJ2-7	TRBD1	TGTGCCAGCAGCCAACGGGACAGACCTTACTACGAGCAGTACTTC	CASSQRDRPYYEQYF
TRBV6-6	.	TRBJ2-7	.	TGTGCCAGCAGTTACTCGAGGAGCAGGGGATCCTACGAGCAGTACTTC	CASSYSRSRGSYEQYF
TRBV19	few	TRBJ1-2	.	TGTGCCAGTAGACGAGACAGCGACGGCTACACCTTC	CASRRDSDGYTF
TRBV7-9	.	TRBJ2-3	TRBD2	TGTGCCAGCAGCTTAGACTATGGACTAGCGGGAGTCACAGATACGCAGTATTTT	CASSLDYGLAGVTDTQYF
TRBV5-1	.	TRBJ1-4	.	TGCGCCAGCAGCTTGTGGGCATTGGGAGGAACCAACACAACTAATGAAAAACTGTTTTTT	CASSLWALGGTNTTNEKLFF
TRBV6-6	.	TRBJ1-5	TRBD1	TGTGCCAGCAGTTCCAGGGGGCCTAGCAATCAGCCCCAGCATTTT	CASSSRGPSNQPQHF
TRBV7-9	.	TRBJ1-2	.	TGTGCCAGCAGCTTACGACCAGGGCGGAGAGAAGACTATGGCTACACCTTC	CASSLRPGRREDYGYTF
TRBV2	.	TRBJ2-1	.	TGTGCCAGCCCACTTAGGGGGAGCCCCAGGGGCAATGAGCAGTTCTTC	CASPLRGSPRGNEQFF
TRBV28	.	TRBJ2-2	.	TGTGCCAGCCTTGTAGGGCCCACCGGGGAGCTGTTTTTT	CASLVGPTGELFF
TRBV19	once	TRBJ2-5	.	TGTGCCACCCCCCCGCTCACGAAAGAGACCCAGTACTTC	CATPPLTKETQYF
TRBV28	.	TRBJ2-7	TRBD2	TGTGCCAGCAGCTCCCTAGCGGGAGGGTCCTACGAGCAGTACTTC	CASSSLAGGSYEQYF
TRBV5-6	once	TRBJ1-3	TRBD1	TGTGCCAGCAGCTTGGCCTGGACAGGCTCTGGAAACACCATATATTTT	CASSLAWTGSGNTIYF
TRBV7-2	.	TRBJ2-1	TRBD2	TGTGCCAGCAGCTCCATCAGACTAGCCCCCCTCGCCTACAATGAGCAGTTCTTC	CASSSIRLAPLAYNEQFF
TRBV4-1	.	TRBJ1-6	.	TGCGCCAGCAGCCTGGAGGCCGATAATTCACCCCTCCACTTT	CASSLEADNSPLHF
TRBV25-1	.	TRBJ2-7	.	TGTGCCAGCAGTGCTCCAGGGGCCCGGGGCTACGAGCAGTACTTC	CASSAPGARGYEQYF